Each of the 25 T cell receptor beta chains below was sequenced from the same sample in a study of primary melanoma T cells and metastatic recurrence (dated by TCRdb to the early 2020s). The library was prepared using the immunoSEQ multiplex PCR assay. TCRdb took this table from immuneACCESS and kept in-frame rearrangements with V and J called. Such tables lack part of the clones; where checked against another copy, unresolved V genes explain under half of the gap, and the rest is unexplained. The data table for this sample lists 50 or so clones. Sequencing was done on a sample of melanoma tumor tissue. The receptors originated from a human donor with melanoma.

V is TRBV23-1 and J is TRBJ2-1, with 10 bases that match TRBD2. TRBV23-1 qualifies as an ORF whose function is uncertain. The CDR3 length is 17 residues. The junction had 12 bases not matched to a gene; V was cut back by 6 bases and J by 4 bases. The CDR3 is CASSPLPTSGEYNEQFF. CDR3 nucleotide sequence: TGCGCCAGCAGCCCTCTACCTACTAGCGGGGAATACAATGAGCAGTTCTTC.

This clone was found once. The DNA contains a base that is ambiguous or unread; its residue becomes X. The chain joins TRBV5-1 to TRBJ2-7; 10 bases line up with TRBD1. The V gene's germline CDR1 is SGHRS and CDR2 YFSETQ. The CDR3 totals 14 residues. Unmatched junction bases numbered 11, after V lost 9 bases and J lost 5 bases. Written as DNA, the CDR3 is TGCGCCARCAGAGGGGGACAGGGGTCCAACGAGCAGTACTTC. It yields the protein CAXRGGQGSNEQYF.

This clone was observed a single time. The chain joins TRBV11-3 to TRBJ2-3, with 12 bases that match TRBD2. J lost 9 bases, V lost 4 bases, and 11 bases had no gene match. The CDR3 has 16 amino acids. The germline gives CDR1 SGHNT, CDR2 YENEEA. The CDR3 region is CASSSTLAGGPGTQYF. For the CDR3, the DNA is TGTGCCAGCAGCTCAACCCTAGCGGGAGGGCCAGGGACGCAGTATTTT.

J is TRBJ1-1 and V is TRBV6-8; TRBD1 matches at 9 bases. Losses at the gene ends were 7 bases for V and 2 bases for J; bases not matched to a gene: 5. CDR1 and CDR2 (germline): MNHGY, SAAAGT. This CDR3 region has 14 residues. The CDR3: CASKLTGGNTEAFF. Written as DNA, the CDR3 is TGTGCCAGCAAACTGACAGGGGGAAACACTGAAGCTTTCTTT.

This sequence joins TRBV7-5 and TRBJ2-3. TRBV7-5 is termed a pseudogene. This CDR3 spans 14 amino acids. CDR3 DNA sequence: TGTGCCAGCAGCCCCAGCTTACACACAGATACGCAGTATTTT. The encoded protein is CASSPSLHTDTQYF.

The chain is built from TRBV23-1 and TRBJ2-3; D is perhaps TRBD1 (5 bases). TRBV23-1 is identified as an open reading frame with a role that is uncertain. CDR3 size: 16 residues. Trimming removed 6 bases from V and 3 bases from J, with 19 bases in between. The CDR3 region has the DNA TGCGCCAGCAGCTTAAATCGGGCGCAGGGAACAGATACGCAGTATTTT. It is translated as CASSLNRAQGTDTQYF.

The chain combines TRBV11-3 with TRBJ2-3, with 8 bases aligning to TRBD2. J gave up 6 bases and V 5 bases, and 10 bases lay outside the gene matches. The CDR3 extends over 15 amino acids. CDR1 and CDR2 (germline): SGHNT, YENEEA. The CDR3 sequence is CASSDPGLEADTQYF. CDR3 DNA sequence: TGTGCCAGCAGCGATCCGGGACTAGAGGCCGATACGCAGTATTTT.

This clone has a single count. The CDR3 is CATSEGLNNEQFF. The DNA of the CDR3 is TGTGCCACCAGTGAAGGACTTAACAATGAGCAGTTCTTC. This rearrangement joins TRBV22-1 to TRBJ2-1; the table names TRBD2, a call not compared with the DNA. TRBV22-1 is assigned pseudogene status. The CDR3 totals 13 residues.

V and J are TRBV7-7 and TRBJ1-1; a possible D gene is TRBD1 (5 bases). CDR1 and CDR2 (germline): SSHAT, FNYEAQ (reference sequence). There are 15 residues in the CDR3. V lost 4 bases and J lost 1, with 13 bases in between. CDR3 protein: CASSWYRNSNTEAFF. The CDR3 DNA follows: TGTGCCAGCAGCTGGTACAGGAATTCGAACACTGAAGCTTTCTTT. Using reference TRBV7-7 and TRBJ1-1 for the parts outside the CDR3, the full variable domain is GAGVSQSPRYKVTKRGQDVTLRCDPISSHATLYWYQQALGQGPEFLTYFNYEAQPDKSGLPSDRFSAERPEGSISTLTIQRTEQRDSAMYRCASSWYRNSNTEAFFGQGTRLTVV.

V and J are TRBV16 and TRBJ1-2; D is unresolved. The CDR3 runs to 12 residues. Germline V gene lookup returns CDR1 KGHSY and CDR2 FQNENV. V gave up 0 bases and J gave up 9 bases, with 8 bases separating them. This CDR3 reads CASSQSVSSYTF. In nucleotides, the CDR3 is TGTGCCAGCAGCCAATCGGTCAGCAGCTACACCTTC.

The CDR3 DNA follows: TGTGCCAGCAGTTACGACAGGGGGAGATATGGGACCCAGTACTTC. This translates into CASSYDRGRYGTQYF. This rearrangement joins TRBV6-8 to TRBJ2-5, with 9 nucleotides matching TRBD1. Trimming removed 2 bases from V and 7 bases from J; junction bases left unmatched: 8. Germline CDR1 and CDR2: MNHGY and SAAAGT. The CDR3 is made up of 15 amino acids.

Points on this clone: An end of the junction differs from the germline gene, which may be a read error. A base remains ambiguous or unread, so its encoded residue is written X. The rearrangement links TRBV19 to TRBJ2-3, with 10 positions matching TRBD2. Germline assignment: CDR1 LNHDA and CDR2 SQIVND (reference sequence). The CDR3 sequence is 15 residues long. CDR3 protein: CASSPIAGGVDXQYF. The CDR3 bases are TGTGCCAGTAGTCCTATAGCGGGAGGCGTAGATAYGCAGTATTTT.

This clone has just one count. The chain couples TRBV11-3 to TRBJ2-7, with D possibly TRBD2 on 5 matching bases. This CDR3 has 15 amino acids. CDR1 is SGHNT and CDR2 is YENEEA in the germline V gene. Trimming cost V 5 bases and J 5 bases, with 19 bases left between them. In nucleotides, the CDR3 is TGTGCCAGCAGCGGATACGGACTCTCAGGAGACGAGCAGTACTTC. It codes for CASSGYGLSGDEQYF.

The chain employs TRBV11-3 and TRBJ1-2; tentatively, D is TRBD1 (6 bases). The germline CDR1 and CDR2 sequences are SGHNT and YENEEA. The CDR3 runs to 14 residues. V was shortened by 5 bases and J by 8 bases, with 18 bases between the two germline ends. CDR3 amino acids: CASSHSGADLGYTF. DNA of the CDR3: TGTGCCAGCAGCCATTCAGGGGCCGACCTCGGCTACACCTTC. Combining the CDR3 with reference TRBV11-3 and TRBJ1-2 gives the whole variable domain EAGVVQSPRYKIIEKKQPVAFWCNPISGHNTLYWYLQNLGQGPELLIRYENEEAVDDSQLPKDRFSAERLKGVDSTLKIQPAELGDSAVYLCASSHSGADLGYTFGSGTRLTVV.

The chain joins TRBV18 to TRBJ2-5; D not certain. CDR3 length: 12 amino acids. Germline V gene data show CDR1 as KGHSH and CDR2 as LQKENI. Trimming shortened V by 6 bases and J by 1 base, and 6 bases separated the two germline ends. Here the CDR3 reads CASSHPQETQYF. The CDR3 DNA reads TGTGCCAGCTCCCATCCCCAAGAGACCCAGTACTTC.

The chain couples TRBV7-6 to TRBJ2-6; D ambiguous. This CDR3 spans 19 amino acids. V shed 5 bases and J shed 5 bases, with 25 bases lying between them. Germline V gene lookup returns CDR1 SGHVS and CDR2 FNYEAQ. The CDR3 sequence is CASSTTSRRRQSRANVLTF. CDR3 nucleotides: TGTGCCAGCAGCACCACTTCCAGGAGACGACAAAGTCGGGCCAACGTCCTGACTTTC.

This rearrangement joins TRBV28 to TRBJ1-5; D perhaps matches TRBD1 (5 bases). The CDR3 spans 13 residues. V lost 5 bases and J lost 4, with 9 bases in between. Germline-derived CDR1 and CDR2 are MDHEN and SYDVKM. The CDR3 sequence: CASSDGGNQPQHF. CDR3 DNA sequence: TGTGCCAGCAGTGATGGGGGAAATCAGCCCCAGCATTTT.

The CDR3 DNA follows: TGTGCCAGCAGCCACGCTCCGGATAGCAATCAGCCCCAGCATTTT. Protein: CASSHAPDSNQPQHF. This chain joins TRBV6-8 and TRBJ1-5; no firm D call. The CDR3 consists of 15 residues. Deletions cut 6 bases from V and 0 bases from J, with 12 bases between. The germline V gene has CDR1 MNHGY and CDR2 SAAAGT.

The V call is TRBV28, the J call TRBJ1-1; TRBD1 is a possible D gene (5 bases). This CDR3 has 14 residues. V was shortened by 3 bases and J by 4 bases, with 12 bases between the two germline ends. The germline CDR1 and CDR2 sequences are MDHEN and SYDVKM. CDR3 region: CASSFRRVGTEAFF. CDR3 bases: TGTGCCAGCAGTTTTCGCAGGGTGGGCACTGAAGCTTTCTTT.

This rearrangement joins TRBV18 to TRBJ1-3; possibly TRBD1 for D (6 bases). The CDR3 runs 16 residues. In germline, CDR1 is KGHSH, CDR2 LQKENI. V dropped 2 bases and J dropped 4 bases, with 15 bases sitting between them. For the CDR3, the DNA is TGTGCCAGCTCACCATCGGCCAGGGGCTACGGAAACACCATATATTTT. Protein product: CASSPSARGYGNTIYF.

The J gene is TRBJ1-2, the V gene TRBV7-6; D gene ambiguous. Germline values: CDR1 SGHVS, CDR2 FNYEAQ. The ends were cut back, 7 bases at V and 4 bases at J, with 25 bases in the middle. The CDR3 is made up of 17 amino acids. The CDR3 sequence: CASNVDGGVRKTYGYTF. CDR3 nucleotide sequence: TGTGCCAGCAACGTAGATGGAGGAGTACGAAAGACCTATGGCTACACCTTC.

The chain employs TRBV6-8 and TRBJ1-2; tentative D call: TRBD1 (5 bases). There are 14 residues in the CDR3. V lost 7 bases and J lost 12, with 24 bases in between. Germline V CDR1 and CDR2: MNHGY, SAAAGT. The CDR3 reads CASNLRSGTRVNTF. In nucleotides, the CDR3 is TGTGCCAGCAACTTACGTTCTGGGACTCGCGTGAACACCTTC.

This chain joins TRBV28 and TRBJ2-3; no clear D gene. This CDR3 region has 16 residues. V shed 5 bases and J shed 0 bases, with 15 bases lying between them. Germline CDR1 reads MDHEN; CDR2 reads SYDVKM. DNA of the CDR3: TGTGCCAGCAGTCTGCTCTCCAGGTTAAGCACAGATACGCAGTATTTT. This sequence encodes CASSLLSRLSTDTQYF.

This clone came up once. The chain combines TRBV11-3 with TRBJ2-2, with D perhaps TRBD1 or TRBD2 (5 bases each). V was shortened by 3 bases and J by 0 bases, with 11 bases between the two germline ends. There are 16 residues in the CDR3. Germline V lookup: CDR1 SGHNT, CDR2 YENEEA. The CDR3 loop reads CASSFSGTANTGELFF. The CDR3 DNA reads as TGTGCCAGCAGCTTTTCCGGGACGGCGAACACCGGGGAGCTGTTTTTT.

The genes are TRBV28 and TRBJ2-5; 11 bases fit TRBD1. The CDR3 has 15 residues. In germline, CDR1 is MDHEN, CDR2 SYDVKM. V was clipped by 3 bases and J by 4 bases; unmatched bases: 4. This CDR3 is CASSFQGQGGETQYF. The CDR3 DNA follows: TGTGCCAGCAGTTTTCAGGGACAGGGGGGAGAGACCCAGTACTTC.